The entry below gives a single T cell receptor (beta chain) sequence along with its context. Its antigen is not known. V shed 1 base and J shed 7 bases, with 9 bases lying between them. CDR3 length equals 13 residues. Looked up from germline, CDR1 is SNHLY and CDR2 is FYNNEI. Vbeta (60) and Jbeta (13) primers were used in the PCR. Sequencing used immunoSEQ multiplex PCR; TCRdb keeps in-frame clones, though not all of them. The sample consists of more than 150,000 clones, more than 85% of them appearing once. The data belong to a study of cytomegalovirus exposure and HLA in healthy donors. Study-wide points: High sensitivity and specificity were reportedly achieved when the classifier diagnosed cytomegalovirus status.

The sequence came from a girl in the first two years of life in good health and CMV-seronegative. The sequencing sample was made of PBMCs. V usage is TRBV2 and J usage is TRBJ2-3; possibly TRBD2 for D (5 bases). As DNA, the CDR3 is TGTGCCAGCAGTGAAGGGACTCGGTATACGCAGTATTTT. Translated: CASSEGTRYTQYF.